This TCR beta chain derives from a study of cytomegalovirus exposure and HLA in healthy donors. All the people who gave samples were healthy bone marrow donors. This clone appeared once. Its matching antigen is unknown. Study-wide results and caveats: CMV antigen specificity was confirmed in vitro for three CMV-associated chains. Fewer N-insertions than the roughly 630-donor mean were reportedly shown by an Asian-associated ancestry cluster in a later analysis. Most sequenced TCRs were rare (though some public TCRs occurred in many donors).

It was with 60 Vbeta and 13 Jbeta primers that the PCR ran. Sequenced by immunoSEQ multiplex PCR; TCRdb stores in-frame clones only, minus some. The table shows approximately 100,000 clones, with roughly 79% occurring only once. Per the germline V gene, CDR1 is SGHTA and CDR2 is FQGTGA. V gave up 0 bases and J gave up 5 bases, with 5 bases separating them. The CDR3 runs 13 residues. Sequencing was carried out using PBMCs. J is TRBJ1-5 and V is TRBV7-3; the D is unclear. This TCR was recovered from a woman aged 50 to 65 in good health and CMV-seropositive. The CDR3 here is CASSLTPDQPQHF. The CDR3 DNA sequence: TGTGCCAGCAGCTTAACCCCAGATCAGCCCCAGCATTTT.